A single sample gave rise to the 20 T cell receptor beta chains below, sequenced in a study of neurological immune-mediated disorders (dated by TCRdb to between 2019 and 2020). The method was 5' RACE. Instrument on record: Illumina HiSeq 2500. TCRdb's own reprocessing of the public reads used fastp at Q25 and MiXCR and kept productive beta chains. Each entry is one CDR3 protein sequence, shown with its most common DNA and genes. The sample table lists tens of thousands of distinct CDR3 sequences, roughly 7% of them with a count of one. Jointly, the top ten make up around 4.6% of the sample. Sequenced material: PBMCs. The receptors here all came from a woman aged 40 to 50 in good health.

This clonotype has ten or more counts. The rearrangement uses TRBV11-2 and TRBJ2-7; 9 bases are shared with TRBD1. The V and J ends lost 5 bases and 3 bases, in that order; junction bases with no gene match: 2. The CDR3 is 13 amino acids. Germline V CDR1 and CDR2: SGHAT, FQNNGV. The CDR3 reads CASSTTGGYEQYV. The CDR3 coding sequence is TGTGCCAGCAGCACGACAGGGGGCTACGAGCAGTACGTC.

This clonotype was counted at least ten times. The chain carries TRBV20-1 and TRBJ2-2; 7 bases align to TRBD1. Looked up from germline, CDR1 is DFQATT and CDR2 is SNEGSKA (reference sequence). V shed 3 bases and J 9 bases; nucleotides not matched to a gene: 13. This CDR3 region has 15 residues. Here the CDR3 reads CSASATGNHYRELFF. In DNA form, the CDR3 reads TGCAGTGCTAGTGCGACAGGGAACCACTACCGGGAGCTGTTTTTT.

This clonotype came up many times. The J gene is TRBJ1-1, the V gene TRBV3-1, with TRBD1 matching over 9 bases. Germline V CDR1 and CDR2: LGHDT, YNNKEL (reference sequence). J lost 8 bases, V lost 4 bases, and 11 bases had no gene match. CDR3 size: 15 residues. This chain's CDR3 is CASSPRYPGQGEAFF. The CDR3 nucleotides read TGTGCCAGCAGCCCGCGATACCCGGGACAGGGCGAAGCTTTCTTT.

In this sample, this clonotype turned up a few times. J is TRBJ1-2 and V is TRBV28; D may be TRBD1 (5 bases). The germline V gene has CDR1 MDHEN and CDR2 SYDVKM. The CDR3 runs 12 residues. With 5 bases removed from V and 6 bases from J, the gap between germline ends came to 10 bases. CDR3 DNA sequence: TGTGCCAGCAGTAGACTCAGGGATGGCTACACCTTC. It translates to CASSRLRDGYTF.

The CDR3, as DNA: TGTGCCAGCAGTGTTACGGCCCCAGCCGGGGAGCTGTTTTTT. It codes for CASSVTAPAGELFF. J is TRBJ2-2 and V is TRBV6-4; unclear D gene. Germline lookup yields CDR1 MRHNA and CDR2 SNTAGT. The CDR3 loop spans 14 amino acids. Trimming stripped 4 bases from V and 6 bases from J, with 12 bases between.

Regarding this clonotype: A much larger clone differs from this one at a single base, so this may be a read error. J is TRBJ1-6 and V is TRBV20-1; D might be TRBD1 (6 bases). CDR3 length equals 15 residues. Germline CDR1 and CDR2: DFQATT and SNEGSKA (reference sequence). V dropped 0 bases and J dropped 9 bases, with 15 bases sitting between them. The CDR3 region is CSARDEKGEGSPLHF. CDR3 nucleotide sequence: TGCAGTGCTAGAGATGAAAAGGGGGAAGGTTCACCCCTCCACTTT.

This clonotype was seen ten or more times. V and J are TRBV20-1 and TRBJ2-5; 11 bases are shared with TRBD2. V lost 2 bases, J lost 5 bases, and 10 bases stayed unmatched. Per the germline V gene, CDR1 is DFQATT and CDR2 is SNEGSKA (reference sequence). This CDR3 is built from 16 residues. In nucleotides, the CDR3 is TGCAGTGCTAGATCCTTGACTAGCGGGGTCGTGGAGACCCAGTACTTC. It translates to CSARSLTSGVVETQYF.

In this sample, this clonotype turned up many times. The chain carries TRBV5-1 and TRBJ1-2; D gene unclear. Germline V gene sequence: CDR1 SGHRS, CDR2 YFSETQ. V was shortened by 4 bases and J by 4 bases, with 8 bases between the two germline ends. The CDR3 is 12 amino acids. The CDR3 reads CASSLGSYGYTF. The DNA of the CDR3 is TGCGCCAGCAGCCTCGGGTCCTATGGCTACACCTTC.

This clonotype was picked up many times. The CDR3 bases are TGTGCCAGCACGGGGGCTGGCTCCTACGAGCAGTACTTC. Translated: CASTGAGSYEQYF. The rearrangement joins TRBV27 to TRBJ2-7, with D possibly called TRBD1 or TRBD2 (6 bases each). V was shortened by 7 bases and J by 0 bases, with 10 bases between the two germline ends. CDR1 and CDR2 (germline): MNHEY, SMNVEV (reference sequence). The CDR3 has 13 amino acids.

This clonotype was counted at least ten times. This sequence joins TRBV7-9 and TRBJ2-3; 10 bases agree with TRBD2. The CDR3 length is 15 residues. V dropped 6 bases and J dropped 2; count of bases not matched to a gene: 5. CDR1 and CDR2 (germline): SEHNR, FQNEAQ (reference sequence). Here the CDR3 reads CASSLAGANTDTQYF. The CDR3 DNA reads TGTGCCAGCAGTCTAGCGGGGGCCAACACAGATACGCAGTATTTT.

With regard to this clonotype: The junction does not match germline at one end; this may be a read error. The CDR3 sequence is CTSSVAGTSTDTQYF. Here the CDR3 DNA reads TGTACCAGCAGCGTAGCAGGGACTAGCACAGATACGCAGTATTTT. This chain uses TRBV9 with TRBJ2-3; weak D call: TRBD2 (6 bases). The CDR3 extends over 15 amino acids. Germline CDR1 SGDLS, CDR2 YYNGEE.

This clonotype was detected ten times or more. The CDR3 nucleotides are TGTGCCAGCAGCTCCGCGGTGGCTAGCACAGATACGCAGTATTTT. It translates to CASSSAVASTDTQYF. The rearrangement uses TRBV7-2 and TRBJ2-3, with D unclear. V was trimmed by 4 bases and J by 0 bases, leaving 11 bases between them. The germline gives CDR1 SGHTA, CDR2 FQGNSA. CDR3 length: 15 amino acids.

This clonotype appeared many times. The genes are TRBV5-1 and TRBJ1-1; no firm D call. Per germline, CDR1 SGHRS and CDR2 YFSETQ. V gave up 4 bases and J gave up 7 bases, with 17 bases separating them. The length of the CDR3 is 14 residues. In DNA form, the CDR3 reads TGCGCCAGCAGCATGGACGTAGCCGCGGGTGAAGCTTTCTTT. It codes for CASSMDVAAGEAFF.

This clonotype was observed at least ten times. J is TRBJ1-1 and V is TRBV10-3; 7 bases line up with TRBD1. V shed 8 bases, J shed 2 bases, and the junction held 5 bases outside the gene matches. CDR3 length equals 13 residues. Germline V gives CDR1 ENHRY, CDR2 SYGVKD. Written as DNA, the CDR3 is TGTGCCATCCGACAGGGAGGAAACACTGAAGCTTTCTTT. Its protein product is CAIRQGGNTEAFF.

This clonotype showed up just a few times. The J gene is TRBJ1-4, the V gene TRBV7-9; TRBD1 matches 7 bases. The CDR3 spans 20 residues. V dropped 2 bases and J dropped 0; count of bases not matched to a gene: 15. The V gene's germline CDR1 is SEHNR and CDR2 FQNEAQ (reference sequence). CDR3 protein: CASSLSITLGQASTNEKLFF. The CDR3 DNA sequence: TGTGCCAGCAGCTTAAGCATAACTCTTGGACAGGCGTCAACTAATGAAAAACTGTTTTTT. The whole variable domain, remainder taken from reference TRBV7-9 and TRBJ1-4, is DTGVSQNPRHKITKRGQNVTFRCDPISEHNRLYWYRQTLGQGPEFLTYFQNEAQLEKSRLLSDRFSAERPKGSFSTLEIQRTEQGDSAMYLCASSLSITLGQASTNEKLFFGSGTQLSVL.

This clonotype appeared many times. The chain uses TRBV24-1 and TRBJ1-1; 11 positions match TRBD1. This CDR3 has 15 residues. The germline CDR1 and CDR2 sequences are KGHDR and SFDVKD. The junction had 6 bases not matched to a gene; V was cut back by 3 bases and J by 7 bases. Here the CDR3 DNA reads TGTGCCACCAGTGATGAGGGACAGGGGGTAGATGAAGCTTTCTTT. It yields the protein CATSDEGQGVDEAFF.

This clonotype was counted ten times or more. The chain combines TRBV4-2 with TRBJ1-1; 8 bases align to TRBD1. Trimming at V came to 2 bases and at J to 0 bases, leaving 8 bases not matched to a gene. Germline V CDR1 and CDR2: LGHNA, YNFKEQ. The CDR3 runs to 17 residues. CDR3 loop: CASSQWTGRTMNTEAFF. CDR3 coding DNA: TGTGCCAGCAGCCAATGGACAGGGCGAACTATGAACACTGAAGCTTTCTTT.

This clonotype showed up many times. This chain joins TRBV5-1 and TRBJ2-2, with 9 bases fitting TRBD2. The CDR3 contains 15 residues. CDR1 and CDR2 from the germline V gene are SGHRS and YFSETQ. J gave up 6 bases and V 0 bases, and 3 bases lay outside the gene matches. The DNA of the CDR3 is TGCGCCAGCAGCTTGGTAGCGGGAGCGGCCGGGGAGCTGTTTTTT. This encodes CASSLVAGAAGELFF. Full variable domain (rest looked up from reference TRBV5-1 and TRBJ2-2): KAGVTQTPRYLIKTRGQQVTLSCSPISGHRSVSWYQQTPGQGLQFLFEYFSETQRNKGNFPGRFSGRQFSNSRSEMNVSTLELGDSALYLCASSLVAGAAGELFFGEGSRLTVL.

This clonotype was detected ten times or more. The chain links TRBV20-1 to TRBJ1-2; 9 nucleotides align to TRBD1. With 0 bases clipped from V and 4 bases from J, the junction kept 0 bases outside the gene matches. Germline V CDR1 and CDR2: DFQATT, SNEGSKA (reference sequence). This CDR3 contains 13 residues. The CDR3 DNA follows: TGCAGTGCTAGAGAGGACAGGGGCTATGGCTACACCTTC. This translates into CSAREDRGYGYTF.

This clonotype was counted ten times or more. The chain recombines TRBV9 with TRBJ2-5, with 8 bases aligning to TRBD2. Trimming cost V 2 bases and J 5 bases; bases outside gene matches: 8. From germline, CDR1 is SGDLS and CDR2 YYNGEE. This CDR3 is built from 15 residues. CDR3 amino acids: CASSVGGGAEETQYF. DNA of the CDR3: TGTGCCAGCAGCGTCGGGGGGGGCGCCGAGGAGACCCAGTACTTC.